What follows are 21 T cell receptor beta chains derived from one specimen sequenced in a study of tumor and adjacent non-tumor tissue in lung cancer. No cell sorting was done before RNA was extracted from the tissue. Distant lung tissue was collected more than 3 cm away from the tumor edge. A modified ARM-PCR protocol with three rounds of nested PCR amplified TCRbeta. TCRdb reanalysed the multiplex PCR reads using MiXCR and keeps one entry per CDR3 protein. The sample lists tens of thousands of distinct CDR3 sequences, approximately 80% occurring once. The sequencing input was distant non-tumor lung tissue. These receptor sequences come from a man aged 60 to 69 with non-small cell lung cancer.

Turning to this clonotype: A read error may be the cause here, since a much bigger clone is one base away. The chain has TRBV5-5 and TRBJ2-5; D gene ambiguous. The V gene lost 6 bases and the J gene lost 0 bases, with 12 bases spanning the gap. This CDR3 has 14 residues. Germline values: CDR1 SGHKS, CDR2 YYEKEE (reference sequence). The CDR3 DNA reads TGTGCCAGCAACAGAGACCCTTACCAAGAGACCCAGTACTTC. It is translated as CASNRDPYQETQYF.

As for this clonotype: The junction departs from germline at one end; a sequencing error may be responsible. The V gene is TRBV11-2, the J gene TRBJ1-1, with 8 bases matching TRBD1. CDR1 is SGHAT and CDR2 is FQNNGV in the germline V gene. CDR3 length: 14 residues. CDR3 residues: CASSLATGTGGAFF. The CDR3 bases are TGTGCTAGCAGCTTAGCCACCGGGACAGGAGGGGCTTTCTTT. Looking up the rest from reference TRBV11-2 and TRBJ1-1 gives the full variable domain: EAGVAQSPRYKIIEKRQSVAFWCNPISGHATLYWYQQILGQGPKLLIQFQNNGVVDDSQLPKDRFSAERLKGVDSTLKIQPAKLEDSAVYLCASSLATGTGGAFFGQGTRLTVV.

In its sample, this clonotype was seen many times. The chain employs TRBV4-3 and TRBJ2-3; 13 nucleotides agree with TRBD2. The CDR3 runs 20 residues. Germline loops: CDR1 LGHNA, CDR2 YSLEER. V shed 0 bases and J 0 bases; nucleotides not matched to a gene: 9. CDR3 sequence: CASSQDLATSGRTSTDTQYF. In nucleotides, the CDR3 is TGCGCCAGCAGCCAAGATCTGGCGACTAGCGGGAGGACTAGCACAGATACGCAGTATTTT.

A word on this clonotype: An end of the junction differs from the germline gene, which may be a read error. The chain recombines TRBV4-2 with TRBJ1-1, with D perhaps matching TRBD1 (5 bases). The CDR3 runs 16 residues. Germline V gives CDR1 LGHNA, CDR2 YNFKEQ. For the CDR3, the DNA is TGTGCCAACATCCAAGTCGGACATCTTGAAAACACTGAAGCCTTCTTT. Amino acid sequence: CANIQVGHLENTEAFF.

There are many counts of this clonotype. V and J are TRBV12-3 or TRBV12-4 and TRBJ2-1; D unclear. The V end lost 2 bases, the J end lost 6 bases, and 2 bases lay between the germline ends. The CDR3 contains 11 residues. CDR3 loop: CASSLINEQFF. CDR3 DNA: TGTGCCAGCAGTTTAATCAATGAGCAGTTCTTC.

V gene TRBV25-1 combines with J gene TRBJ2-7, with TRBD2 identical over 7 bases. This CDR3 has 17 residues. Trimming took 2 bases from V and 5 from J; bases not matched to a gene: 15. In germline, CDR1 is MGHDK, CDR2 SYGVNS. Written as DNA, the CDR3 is TGTGCCAGCAGTGAACCTGGAGGAGGACTAGTAGAAGACGAGCAGTACTTC. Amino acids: CASSEPGGGLVEDEQYF.

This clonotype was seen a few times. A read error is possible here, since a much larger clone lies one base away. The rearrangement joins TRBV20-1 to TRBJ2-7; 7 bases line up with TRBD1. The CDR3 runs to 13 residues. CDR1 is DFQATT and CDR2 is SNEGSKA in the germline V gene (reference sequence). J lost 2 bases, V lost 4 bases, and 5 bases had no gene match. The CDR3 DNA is TGCAGTGCTACCGGGACAGTCCCCTACGAGCAGTACTTC. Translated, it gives CSATGTVPYEQYF.

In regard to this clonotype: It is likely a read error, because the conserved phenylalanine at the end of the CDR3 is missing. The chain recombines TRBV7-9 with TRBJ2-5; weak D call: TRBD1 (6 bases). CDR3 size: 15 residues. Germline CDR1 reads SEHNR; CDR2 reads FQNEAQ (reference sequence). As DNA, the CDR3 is TGTGCCAACAGCTTACTCCAGGGGATGGGGGAGACCCAGTACTTA. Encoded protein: CANSLLQGMGETQYL.

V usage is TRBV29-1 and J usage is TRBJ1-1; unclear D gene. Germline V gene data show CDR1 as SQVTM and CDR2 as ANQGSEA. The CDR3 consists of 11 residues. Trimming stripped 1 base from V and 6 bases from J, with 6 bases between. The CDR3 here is CSVEGNPEAFF. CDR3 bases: TGCAGCGTTGAAGGTAATCCTGAAGCTTTCTTT.

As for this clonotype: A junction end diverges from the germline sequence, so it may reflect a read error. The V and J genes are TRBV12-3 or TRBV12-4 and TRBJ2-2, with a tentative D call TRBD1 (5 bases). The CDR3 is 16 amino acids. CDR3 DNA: TGTACCAGCAGAGACCCCCGTCAGGGCAGAACCGGGGAGCTGTTTTTT. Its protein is CTSRDPRQGRTGELFF.

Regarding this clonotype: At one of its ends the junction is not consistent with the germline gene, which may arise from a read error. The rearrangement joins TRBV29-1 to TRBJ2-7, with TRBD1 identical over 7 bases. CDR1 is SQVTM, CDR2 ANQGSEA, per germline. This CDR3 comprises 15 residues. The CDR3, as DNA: TGTGGCGTTGTTACGAGGGCAGGGGGAACCTACGAGCAGTACTTC. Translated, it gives CGVVTRAGGTYEQYF.

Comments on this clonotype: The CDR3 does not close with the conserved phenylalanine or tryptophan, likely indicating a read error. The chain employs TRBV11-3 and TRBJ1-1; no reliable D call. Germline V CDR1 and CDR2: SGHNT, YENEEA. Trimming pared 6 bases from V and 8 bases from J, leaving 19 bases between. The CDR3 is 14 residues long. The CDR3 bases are TGTGCCAGCAGGTCGCACGGACGGCAGACCGAAGCTTTCTTA. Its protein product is CASRSHGRQTEAFL.

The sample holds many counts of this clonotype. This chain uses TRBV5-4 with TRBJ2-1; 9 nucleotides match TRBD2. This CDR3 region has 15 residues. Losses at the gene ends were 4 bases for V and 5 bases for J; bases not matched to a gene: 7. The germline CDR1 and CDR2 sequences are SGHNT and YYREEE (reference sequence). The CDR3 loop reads CASSPGSGRDNEQFF. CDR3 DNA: TGTGCCAGCAGCCCTGGTAGCGGGAGAGACAATGAGCAGTTCTTC.

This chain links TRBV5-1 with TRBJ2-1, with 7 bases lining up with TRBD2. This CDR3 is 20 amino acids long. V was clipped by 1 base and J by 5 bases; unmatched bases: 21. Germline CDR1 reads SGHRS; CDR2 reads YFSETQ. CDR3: CASSLRTSEVARVADNEQFF. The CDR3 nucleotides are TGCGCCAGCAGCTTGAGAACTAGCGAGGTGGCTAGGGTCGCGGACAATGAGCAGTTCTTC.

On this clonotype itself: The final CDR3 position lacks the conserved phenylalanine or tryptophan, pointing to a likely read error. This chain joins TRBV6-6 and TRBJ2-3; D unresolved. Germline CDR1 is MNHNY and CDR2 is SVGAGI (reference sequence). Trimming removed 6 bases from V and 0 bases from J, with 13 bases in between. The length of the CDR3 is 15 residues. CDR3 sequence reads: CASSRDSPSTDTQYL. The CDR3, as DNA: TGTGCCAGCAGCCGTGACTCCCCTAGCACAGATACGCAGTATCTT.

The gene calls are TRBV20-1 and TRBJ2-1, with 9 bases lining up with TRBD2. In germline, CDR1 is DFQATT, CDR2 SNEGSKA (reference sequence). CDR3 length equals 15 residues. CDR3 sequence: CRRVRSGTSTYEQFF. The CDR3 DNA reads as TGCAGACGAGTGAGAAGTGGGACTAGCACATATGAGCAGTTCTTC.

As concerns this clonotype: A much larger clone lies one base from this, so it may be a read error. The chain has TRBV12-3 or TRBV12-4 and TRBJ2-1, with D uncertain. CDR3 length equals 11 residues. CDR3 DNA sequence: TGTGTCAGCAACGACTGGCATGAGCAGTTCTTC. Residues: CVSNDWHEQFF.

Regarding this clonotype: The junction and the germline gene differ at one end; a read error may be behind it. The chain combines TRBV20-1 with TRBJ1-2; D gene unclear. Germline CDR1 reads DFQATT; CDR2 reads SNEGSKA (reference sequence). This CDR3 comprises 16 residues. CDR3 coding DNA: TGCAGTGCTAGCTTACGGACGGTTGAGGCTAACTATGACTACACCTTC. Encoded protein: CSASLRTVEANYDYTF.

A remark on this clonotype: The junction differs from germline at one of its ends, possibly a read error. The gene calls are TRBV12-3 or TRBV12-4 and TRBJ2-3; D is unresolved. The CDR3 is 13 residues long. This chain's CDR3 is CTSPPVSTDTQYF. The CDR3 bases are TGTACCAGTCCCCCCGTTAGCACAGATACGCAGTATTTT.

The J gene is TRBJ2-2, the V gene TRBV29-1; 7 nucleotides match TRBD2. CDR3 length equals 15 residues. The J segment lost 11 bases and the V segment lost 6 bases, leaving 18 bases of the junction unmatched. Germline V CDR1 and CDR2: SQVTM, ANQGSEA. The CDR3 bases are TGCAGCGTGACCGGGATTAGCGGGTTCATCGGTGAGCTGTTTTTT. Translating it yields CSVTGISGFIGELFF.

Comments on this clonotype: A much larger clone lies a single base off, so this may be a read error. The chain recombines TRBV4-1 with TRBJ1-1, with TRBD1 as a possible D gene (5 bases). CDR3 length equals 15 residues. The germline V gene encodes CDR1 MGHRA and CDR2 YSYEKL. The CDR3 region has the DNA TGCGCCAGCAGCCTAGAAAGGACAATGAACACTGAAACTTTCTTT. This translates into CASSLERTMNTETFF.